This T cell receptor (beta chain) is from a study of T cells in Graves' hyperthyroidism and ophthalmopathy. The TCR beta CDR3 regions underwent amplification using RNA transcripts as the source. Using the HTBI primer set, a first-round RT-PCR was run on the TCR CDR3. In TCRdb, the multiplex PCR reads were re-called with MiXCR into one record per CDR3 protein. This sample has fewer than 900,000 distinct CDR3 sequences, with approximately 18% found just once. Exclusion of a patient resulted from uncontrolled infection, other autoimmune disease, pregnancy or lactation. Using more than 7.5 ml of fresh peripheral blood, PBMCs were prepared. This clonotype was observed at least ten times. V lost 4 bases and J 8 bases, leaving 21 bases between the germline ends. The CDR3 is made up of 16 amino acids. CDR1 SNHLY and CDR2 FYNNEI come from the germline V gene.

The rearrangement uses TRBV2 and TRBJ2-1; possibly TRBD1 for D (6 bases). This sequence originates from a woman aged 45-65 years with Graves' hyperthyroidism that later progressed to Graves' ophthalmopathy. The source material was blood. The CDR3, as DNA: TGTGCCAGCAGTGGGGGGCAGGACCCCCGGGGCTATGAGCAGTTCTTC. It codes for CASSGGQDPRGYEQFF.